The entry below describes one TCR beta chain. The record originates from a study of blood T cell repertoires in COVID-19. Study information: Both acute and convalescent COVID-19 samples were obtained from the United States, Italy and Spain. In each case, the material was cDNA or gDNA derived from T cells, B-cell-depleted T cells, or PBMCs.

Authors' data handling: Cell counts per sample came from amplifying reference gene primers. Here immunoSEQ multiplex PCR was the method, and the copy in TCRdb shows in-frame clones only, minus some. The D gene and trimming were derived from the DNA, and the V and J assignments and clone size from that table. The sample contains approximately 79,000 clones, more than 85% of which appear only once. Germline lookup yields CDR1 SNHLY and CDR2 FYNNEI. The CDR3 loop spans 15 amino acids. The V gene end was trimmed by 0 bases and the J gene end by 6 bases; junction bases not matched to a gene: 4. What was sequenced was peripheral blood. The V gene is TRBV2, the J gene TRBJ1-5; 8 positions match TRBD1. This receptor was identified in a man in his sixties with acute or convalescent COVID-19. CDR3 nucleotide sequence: TGTGCCAGCAGTGAAGCTGGACAGGGTCTTCAGCCCCAGCATTTT. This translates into CASSEAGQGLQPQHF.